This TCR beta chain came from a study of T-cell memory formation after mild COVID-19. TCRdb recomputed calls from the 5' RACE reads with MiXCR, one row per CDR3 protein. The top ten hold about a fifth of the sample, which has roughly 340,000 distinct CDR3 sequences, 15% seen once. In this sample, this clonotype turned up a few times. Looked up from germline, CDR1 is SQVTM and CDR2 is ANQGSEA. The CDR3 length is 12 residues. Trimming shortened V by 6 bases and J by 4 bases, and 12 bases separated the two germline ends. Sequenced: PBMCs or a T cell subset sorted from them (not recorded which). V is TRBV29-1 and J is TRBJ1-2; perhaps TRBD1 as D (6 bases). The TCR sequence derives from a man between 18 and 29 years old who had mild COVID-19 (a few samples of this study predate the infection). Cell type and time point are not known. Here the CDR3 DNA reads TGCAGCGTGGCCTCCAGGGGCTATGGCTACACCTTC. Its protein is CSVASRGYGYTF. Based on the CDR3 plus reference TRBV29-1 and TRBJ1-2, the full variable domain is SAVISQKPSRDICQRGTSLTIQCQVDSQVTMMFWYRQQPGQSLTLIATANQGSEATYESGFVIDKFPISRPNLTFSTLTVSNMSPEDSSIYLCSVASRGYGYTFGSGTRLTVV.